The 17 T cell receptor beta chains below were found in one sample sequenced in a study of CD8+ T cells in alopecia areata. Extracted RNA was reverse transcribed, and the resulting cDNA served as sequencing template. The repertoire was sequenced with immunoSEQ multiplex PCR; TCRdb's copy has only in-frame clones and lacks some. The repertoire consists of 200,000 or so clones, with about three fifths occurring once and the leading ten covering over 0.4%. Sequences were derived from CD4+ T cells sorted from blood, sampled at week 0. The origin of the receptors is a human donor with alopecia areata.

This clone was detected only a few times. The CDR3 reads CSVEYGGTYEQYF. The CDR3 DNA sequence: TGCAGCGTTGAGTACGGGGGTACCTACGAGCAGTACTTC. The V call is TRBV29-1, the J call TRBJ2-7; D might be TRBD2 (6 bases). In germline, CDR1 is SQVTM, CDR2 ANQGSEA. The length of the CDR3 is 13 residues. Trimming pared 3 bases from V and 2 bases from J, leaving 11 bases between.

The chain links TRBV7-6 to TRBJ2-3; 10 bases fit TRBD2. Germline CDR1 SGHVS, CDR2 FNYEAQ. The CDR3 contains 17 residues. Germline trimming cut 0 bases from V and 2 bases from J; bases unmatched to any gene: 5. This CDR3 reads CASSLAQRGGLTDTQYF. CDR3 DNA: TGTGCCAGCAGCTTAGCGCAGCGGGGGGGCCTCACAGATACGCAGTATTTT.

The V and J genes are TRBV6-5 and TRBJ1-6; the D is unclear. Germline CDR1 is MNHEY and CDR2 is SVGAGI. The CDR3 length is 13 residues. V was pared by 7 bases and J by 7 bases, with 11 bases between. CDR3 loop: CASTRDNNSPLHF. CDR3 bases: TGTGCCAGCACTAGGGATAACAATTCACCCCTCCACTTT.

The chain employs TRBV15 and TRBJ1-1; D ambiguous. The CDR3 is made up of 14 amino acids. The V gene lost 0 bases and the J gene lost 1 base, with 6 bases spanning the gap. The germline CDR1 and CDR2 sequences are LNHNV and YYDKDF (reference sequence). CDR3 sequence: CATSRDRQNTEAFF. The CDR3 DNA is TGTGCCACCAGCAGAGATCGACAGAACACTGAAGCTTTCTTT.

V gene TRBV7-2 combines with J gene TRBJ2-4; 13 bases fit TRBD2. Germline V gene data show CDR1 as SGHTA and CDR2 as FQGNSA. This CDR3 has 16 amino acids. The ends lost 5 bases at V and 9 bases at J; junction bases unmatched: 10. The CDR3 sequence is CASSRTSGGSSTIQYF. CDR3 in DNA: TGTGCCAGCAGCCGGACTAGCGGGGGTAGTTCGACCATTCAGTACTTC.

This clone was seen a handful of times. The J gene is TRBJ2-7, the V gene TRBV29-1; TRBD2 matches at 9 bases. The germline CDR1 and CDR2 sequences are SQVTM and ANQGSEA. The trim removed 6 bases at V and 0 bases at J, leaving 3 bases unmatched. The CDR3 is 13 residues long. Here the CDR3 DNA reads TGCAGCGTCAGCGGGAGGTACTCCTACGAGCAGTACTTC. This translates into CSVSGRYSYEQYF.

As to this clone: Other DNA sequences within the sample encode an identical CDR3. The CDR3 reads CSVGGRLNTEAFF. The CDR3, as DNA: TGCAGCGTTGGCGGCAGACTGAACACTGAAGCTTTCTTT. V and J are TRBV29-1 and TRBJ1-1; the D is unclear. There are 13 residues in the CDR3. Trimming took 4 bases from V and 0 from J, leaving 9 bases between them. Germline-derived CDR1 and CDR2 are SQVTM and ANQGSEA.

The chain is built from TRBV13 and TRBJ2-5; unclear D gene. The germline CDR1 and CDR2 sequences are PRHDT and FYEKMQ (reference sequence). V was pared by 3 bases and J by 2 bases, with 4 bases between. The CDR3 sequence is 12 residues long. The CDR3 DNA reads TGTGCCAGCAGCTTGTTGCAAGAGACCCAGTACTTC. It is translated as CASSLLQETQYF.

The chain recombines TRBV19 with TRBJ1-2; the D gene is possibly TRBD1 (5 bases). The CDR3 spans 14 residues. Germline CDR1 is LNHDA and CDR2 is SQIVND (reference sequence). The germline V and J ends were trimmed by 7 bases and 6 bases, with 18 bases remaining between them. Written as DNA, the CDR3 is TGTGCCAGTACCGCTAACACGGGACCCGATGGCTACACCTTC. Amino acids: CASTANTGPDGYTF.

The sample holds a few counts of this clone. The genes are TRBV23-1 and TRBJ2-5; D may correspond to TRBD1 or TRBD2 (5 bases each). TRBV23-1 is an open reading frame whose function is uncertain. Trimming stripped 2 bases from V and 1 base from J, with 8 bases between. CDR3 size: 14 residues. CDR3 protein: CASSQRDGQETQYF. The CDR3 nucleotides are TGCGCCAGCAGTCAAAGGGACGGCCAAGAGACCCAGTACTTC.

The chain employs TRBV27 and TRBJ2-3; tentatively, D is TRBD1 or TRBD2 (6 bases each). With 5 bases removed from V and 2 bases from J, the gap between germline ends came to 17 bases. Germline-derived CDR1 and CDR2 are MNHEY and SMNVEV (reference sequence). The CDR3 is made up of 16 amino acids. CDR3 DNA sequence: TGTGCCAGCAGTCCTCGGTCGGGGGCTATCACAGATACGCAGTATTTT. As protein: CASSPRSGAITDTQYF.

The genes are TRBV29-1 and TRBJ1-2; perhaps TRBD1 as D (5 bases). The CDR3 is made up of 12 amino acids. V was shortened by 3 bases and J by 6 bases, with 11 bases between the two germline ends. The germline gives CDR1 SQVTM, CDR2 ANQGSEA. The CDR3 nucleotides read TGCAGCGTTGAGCAGGGTGTGAATGGCTACACCTTC. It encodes CSVEQGVNGYTF.

As DNA, the CDR3 is TGTGCCAGCAGCGAAACCACCAGGGGTTCCTACGAGCAGTACTTC. Its protein product is CASSETTRGSYEQYF. The chain uses TRBV5-4 and TRBJ2-7; TRBD1 is a possible D gene (6 bases). Trimming cost V 4 bases and J 1 base, with 15 bases left between them. Looked up from germline, CDR1 is SGHNT and CDR2 is YYREEE (reference sequence). The length of the CDR3 is 15 residues.

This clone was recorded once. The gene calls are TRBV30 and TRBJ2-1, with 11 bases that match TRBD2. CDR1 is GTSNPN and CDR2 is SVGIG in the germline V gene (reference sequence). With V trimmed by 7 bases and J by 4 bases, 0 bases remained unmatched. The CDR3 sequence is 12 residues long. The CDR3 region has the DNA TGTGCCTCTAGCGGGGGGTACAATGAGCAGTTCTTC. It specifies CASSGGYNEQFF.

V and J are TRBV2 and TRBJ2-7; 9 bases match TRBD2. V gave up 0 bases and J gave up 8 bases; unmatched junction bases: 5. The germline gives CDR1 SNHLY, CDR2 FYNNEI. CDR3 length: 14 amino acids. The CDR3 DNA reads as TGTGCCAGCAGTGAAGCGACTAGCGGAGTCAAGCAGTACTTC. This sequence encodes CASSEATSGVKQYF.

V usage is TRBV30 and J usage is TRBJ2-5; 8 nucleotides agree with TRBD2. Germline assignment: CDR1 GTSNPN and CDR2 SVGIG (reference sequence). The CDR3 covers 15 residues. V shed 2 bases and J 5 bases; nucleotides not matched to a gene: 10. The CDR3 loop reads CAWSPISGMRETQYF. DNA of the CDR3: TGTGCCTGGAGTCCCATTAGCGGGATGAGGGAGACCCAGTACTTC.

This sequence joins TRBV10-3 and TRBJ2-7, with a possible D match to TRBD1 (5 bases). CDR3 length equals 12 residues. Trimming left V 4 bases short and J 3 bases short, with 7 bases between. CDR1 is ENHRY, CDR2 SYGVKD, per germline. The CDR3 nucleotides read TGTGCCATCAGTGGACAGAGCTACGAGCAGTACTTC. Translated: CAISGQSYEQYF.